Shown below are 15 T cell receptor beta chains from a single sample sequenced in a study of regulatory dendritic cells for organ transplantation. Sorted subsets were CFSE-labeled and cultured approximately 5 days with allogeneic dendritic cells. These receptors have no known antigen. TCRdb keeps only in-frame clones here, not all; method: immunoSEQ multiplex PCR. This sample has 10,000 to 11,000 clones; about 85% occur once, and the top ten carry about 2.5%. Sequencing used memory CD4+ T cells from blood cultured with dendritic cells. Subset indicated: CD45RO+ memory T cells. The origin of the receptors is a human donor in good health.

J is TRBJ2-1 and V is TRBV11-2, with 12 bases lining up with TRBD2. Germline CDR1 and CDR2: SGHAT and FQNNGV. Losses at the gene ends were 1 base for V and 9 bases for J; bases not matched to a gene: 7. The CDR3 sequence is 16 residues long. CDR3 amino acids: CASSLVLAGGLFEQFF. CDR3 nucleotides: TGTGCCAGCAGCTTAGTTCTAGCGGGGGGGCTATTTGAGCAGTTCTTC.

V usage is TRBV6-5 and J usage is TRBJ2-2, with 9 bases that match TRBD2. The CDR3 loop spans 16 amino acids. V lost 2 bases, J lost 4 bases, and 5 bases stayed unmatched. Germline assignment: CDR1 MNHEY and CDR2 SVGAGI. The CDR3 DNA is TGTGCCAGCAGTTACGCGGGAGGGCCGGTCACCGGGGAGCTGTTTTTT. Its translation: CASSYAGGPVTGELFF.

The genes are TRBV19 and TRBJ2-3; TRBD2 might be the D (6 bases). CDR1 is LNHDA and CDR2 is SQIVND in the germline V gene (reference sequence). The V gene lost 7 bases and the J gene lost 7 bases, with 12 bases spanning the gap. The CDR3 runs to 12 residues. The CDR3: CASTTEGYTQYF. As DNA, the CDR3 is TGTGCCAGTACGACGGAGGGTTATACGCAGTATTTT.

The chain employs TRBV20-1 and TRBJ2-7; D is perhaps TRBD1 (5 bases). The V and J ends lost 6 bases and 2 bases respectively, with 8 bases between them. The CDR3 covers 11 residues. Germline V gene sequence: CDR1 DFQATT, CDR2 SNEGSKA (reference sequence). Here the CDR3 DNA reads TGCAGTGCCAGGGCTACCTACGAGCAGTACTTC. Amino acid sequence: CSARATYEQYF.

The V call is TRBV12-5, the J call TRBJ2-5, with TRBD2 matching over 12 bases. With the DNA end fitting TRBJ2-7 better, the J assignment may be wrong. CDR3 size: 16 residues. Germline lookup yields CDR1 LGHNT and CDR2 FRNRAP. The CDR3 region has the DNA TGTGCTAGTGGTGCCAGGGGGACTAGCGGGCCCTACGAGCAGTACTTC. Translating it yields CASGARGTSGPYEQYF.

V usage is TRBV19 and J usage is TRBJ2-3; 8 bases match TRBD1. This CDR3 region has 14 residues. Germline V gives CDR1 LNHDA, CDR2 SQIVND (reference sequence). The trim removed 8 bases at V and 2 bases at J, leaving 6 bases unmatched. For the CDR3, the DNA is TGTGCCAGTTTGGGGACAGGAACCACAGATACGCAGTATTTT. Translated, it gives CASLGTGTTDTQYF.

The J gene is TRBJ2-4, the V gene TRBV11-2; 7 nucleotides agree with TRBD2. The V gene end was trimmed by 1 base and the J gene end by 1 base; junction bases not matched to a gene: 7. This CDR3 has 17 residues. Germline lookup yields CDR1 SGHAT and CDR2 FQNNGV. CDR3 DNA sequence: TGTGCCAGCAGCTTAGTCGGGGGGACCGTTGCCAAAAACATTCAGTACTTC. Translated, it gives CASSLVGGTVAKNIQYF.

This clone appeared a few times. The chain has TRBV6-6 and TRBJ2-3; 10 bases align to TRBD1. The trim removed 4 bases at V and 1 base at J, leaving 5 bases unmatched. The CDR3 sequence is 16 residues long. CDR1 is MNHNY, CDR2 SVGAGI, per germline (reference sequence). The CDR3 here is CASSWTGGKRTDTQYF. The CDR3 DNA follows: TGTGCCAGCAGTTGGACAGGGGGAAAGCGCACAGATACGCAGTATTTT.

The CDR3: CASSLNTGGGEKLFF. Written as DNA, the CDR3 is TGTGCCAGCAGTCTAAACACGGGAGGGGGTGAAAAACTGTTTTTT. The chain recombines TRBV27 with TRBJ1-4; weak D call: TRBD1 (6 bases). V was shortened by 5 bases and J by 7 bases, with 17 bases between the two germline ends. The CDR3 length is 15 residues. The V gene's germline CDR1 is MNHEY and CDR2 SMNVEV (reference sequence). Looking up the rest from reference TRBV27 and TRBJ1-4 gives the full variable domain: EAQVTQNPRYLITVTGKKLTVTCSQNMNHEYMSWYRQDPGLGLRQIYYSMNVEVTDKGDVPEGYKVSRKEKRNFPLILESPSPNQTSLYFCASSLNTGGGEKLFFGSGTQLSVL.

The table lists this clone with a few counts. The chain is built from TRBV28 and TRBJ2-7, with a tentative D call TRBD2 (6 bases). The V gene's germline CDR1 is MDHEN and CDR2 SYDVKM. This CDR3 comprises 14 residues. The V end lost 5 bases, the J end lost 2 bases, and 13 bases lay between the germline ends. CDR3 amino acids: CASSGDSRPYEQYF. The CDR3 nucleotides read TGTGCCAGCAGTGGGGACTCCCGGCCCTACGAGCAGTACTTC.

In its sample, this clone was seen a few times. This rearrangement joins TRBV18 to TRBJ2-7, with 8 nucleotides matching TRBD2. Germline V gives CDR1 KGHSH, CDR2 LQKENI. This CDR3 is 14 amino acids long. The junction had 7 bases not matched to a gene; V was cut back by 3 bases and J by 6 bases. CDR3 sequence: CASSPETSVGEQYF. The CDR3 DNA reads TGTGCCAGCTCACCTGAGACTAGCGTTGGCGAGCAGTACTTC.

This chain connects TRBV11-2 to TRBJ2-7, with a possible D match to TRBD2 (6 bases). Germline V gives CDR1 SGHAT, CDR2 FQNNGV. CDR3 size: 15 residues. With 1 base removed from V and 2 bases from J, the gap between germline ends came to 12 bases. CDR3 protein: CASSLAGGVTYEQYF. In DNA form, the CDR3 reads TGTGCCAGCAGCTTAGCGGGCGGGGTAACCTACGAGCAGTACTTC.

The rearrangement uses TRBV5-4 and TRBJ1-1; D not certain. Germline-derived CDR1 and CDR2 are SGHNT and YYREEE (reference sequence). V was cut by 5 bases and J by 0 bases, with 8 bases left in between. CDR3 length: 13 amino acids. In DNA, the CDR3 is TGTGCCAGCAGTTCTACAGTGAACACTGAAGCTTTCTTT. Amino acids: CASSSTVNTEAFF.

This clone appeared a few times. This sequence joins TRBV19 and TRBJ1-2; tentative D call: TRBD1 (5 bases). With 3 bases removed from V and 4 bases from J, the gap between germline ends came to 12 bases. In germline, CDR1 is LNHDA, CDR2 SQIVND (reference sequence). The CDR3 loop spans 14 amino acids. CDR3 protein: CASSIGAGPYGYTF. The CDR3 nucleotides read TGTGCCAGTAGTATCGGGGCAGGACCCTATGGCTACACCTTC.

The CDR3 sequence: CASSLRAGGDTQYF. CDR3 in DNA: TGCGCCAGCAGCTTGAGGGCGGGAGGGGATACGCAGTATTTT. The V gene is TRBV5-1, the J gene TRBJ2-3, with 9 bases fitting TRBD2. The CDR3 is 14 residues long. CDR1 is SGHRS, CDR2 YFSETQ, per germline. V was pared by 1 base and J by 6 bases, with 3 bases of the junction left unmatched.